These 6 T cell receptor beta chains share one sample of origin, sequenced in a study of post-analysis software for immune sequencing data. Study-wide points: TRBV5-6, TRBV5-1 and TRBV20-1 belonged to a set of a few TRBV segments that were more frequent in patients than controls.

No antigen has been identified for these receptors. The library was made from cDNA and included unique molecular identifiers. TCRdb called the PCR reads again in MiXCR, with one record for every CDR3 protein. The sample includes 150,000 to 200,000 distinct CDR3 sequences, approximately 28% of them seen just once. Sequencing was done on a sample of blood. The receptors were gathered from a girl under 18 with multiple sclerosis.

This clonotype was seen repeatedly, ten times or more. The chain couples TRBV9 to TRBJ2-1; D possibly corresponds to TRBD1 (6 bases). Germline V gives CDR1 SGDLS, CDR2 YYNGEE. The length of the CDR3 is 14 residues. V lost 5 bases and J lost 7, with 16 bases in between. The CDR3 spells CASSGLRGANEQFF. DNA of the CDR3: TGTGCCAGCAGTGGTCTCAGGGGCGCTAATGAGCAGTTCTTC.

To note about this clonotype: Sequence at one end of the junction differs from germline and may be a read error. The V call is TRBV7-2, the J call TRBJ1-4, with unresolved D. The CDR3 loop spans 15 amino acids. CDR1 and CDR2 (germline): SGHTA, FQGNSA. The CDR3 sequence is CAGSLDGRDYEKRFF. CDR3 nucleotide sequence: TGTGCCGGCAGCTTAGATGGTCGTGATTATGAAAAACGGTTTTTT.

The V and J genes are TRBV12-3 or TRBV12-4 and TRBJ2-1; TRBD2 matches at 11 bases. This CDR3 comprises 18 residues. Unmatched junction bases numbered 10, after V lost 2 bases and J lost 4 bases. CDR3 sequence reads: CASSLPAGLAGGYNEQFF. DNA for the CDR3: TGTGCCAGCAGTTTACCAGCGGGGCTAGCGGGGGGATACAATGAGCAGTTCTTC.

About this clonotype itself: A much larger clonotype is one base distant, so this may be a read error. The CDR3 DNA follows: TGTGCCAGCAGAACCAACAGGGACGACTCCTACGAGCAGTACTTC. Residues: CASRTNRDDSYEQYF. The V call is TRBV27, the J call TRBJ2-7, with a possible D match to TRBD1 (6 bases). V was pared by 6 bases and J by 0 bases, with 15 bases between. The length of the CDR3 is 15 residues. Germline loops: CDR1 MNHEY, CDR2 SMNVEV (reference sequence).

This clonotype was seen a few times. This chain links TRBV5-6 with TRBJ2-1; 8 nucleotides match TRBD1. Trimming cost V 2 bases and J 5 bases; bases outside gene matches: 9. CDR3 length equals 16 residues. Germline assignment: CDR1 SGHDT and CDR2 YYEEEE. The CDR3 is CASSFPPNRGDNEQFF. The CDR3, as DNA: TGTGCCAGCAGCTTCCCGCCGAACAGGGGGGACAATGAGCAGTTCTTC.

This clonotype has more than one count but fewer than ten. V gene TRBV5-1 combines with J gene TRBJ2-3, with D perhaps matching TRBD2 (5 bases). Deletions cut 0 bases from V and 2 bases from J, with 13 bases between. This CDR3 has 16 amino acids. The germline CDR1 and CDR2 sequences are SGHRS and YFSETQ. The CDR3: CASSLGLEGYTDTQYF. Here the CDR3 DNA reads TGCGCCAGCAGCTTGGGCCTAGAGGGATACACAGATACGCAGTATTTT.